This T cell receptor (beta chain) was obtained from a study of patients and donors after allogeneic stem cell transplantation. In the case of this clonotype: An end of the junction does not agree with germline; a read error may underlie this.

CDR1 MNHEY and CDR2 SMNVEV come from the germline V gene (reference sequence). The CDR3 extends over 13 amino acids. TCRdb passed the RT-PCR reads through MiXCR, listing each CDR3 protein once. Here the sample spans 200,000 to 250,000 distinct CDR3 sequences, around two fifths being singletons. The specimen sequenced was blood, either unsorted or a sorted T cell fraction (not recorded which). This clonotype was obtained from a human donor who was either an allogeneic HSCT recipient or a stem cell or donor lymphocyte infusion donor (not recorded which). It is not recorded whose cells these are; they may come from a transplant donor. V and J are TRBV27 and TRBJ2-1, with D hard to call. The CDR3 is CASSSRLYNQQFF. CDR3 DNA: TGTGCCAGCAGTTCCAGACTGTACAATCAGCAGTTCTTC.